This T cell receptor (beta chain) was retrieved from a study of beta chain features in type 1 diabetes. Notes on the study in general: Across patients, naive, central memory and Treg TCRB repertoires exhibited apparently greater similarity than was observed across healthy donors. TCRB CDR3s were moderately but significantly shorter in Type 1 diabetes patients in all four CD4+ subsets. Fewer insertions but more deletions were seen at VDJ junctions in type 1 diabetes patients.

The table lists this clone with a few counts. What it binds is not known. The sequenced template was cDNA made from the entire isolated RNA. The read count averaged about 3.6 million across naive, central memory and regulatory T cell samples. Data came from immunoSEQ multiplex PCR; TCRdb stores just in-frame clones and leaves some out. Counted here are approximately 270,000 clones, 13% to 15% occurring once; the ten biggest clones make up 0.015% to 0.02%. One heparinised blood draw, averaging roughly 0.11 L, came from each donor. The CDR3 extends over 12 amino acids. Trimming took 4 bases from V and 5 from J, leaving 9 bases between them. The germline V gene has CDR1 GTSNPN and CDR2 SVGIG (reference sequence).

V is TRBV30 and J is TRBJ1-5; D is perhaps TRBD1 (5 bases). The receptor was isolated from a young man with type 1 diabetes. Sample: naive CD4+ T cells from blood. The CDR3 nucleotides read TGTGCCTGGAACGGAGGGGATCAGCCCCAGCATTTT. It translates to CAWNGGDQPQHF.